This TCR beta chain originates from a study of shared clonotypes between healthy human individuals (dated by TCRdb to the early 2020s). Broadly, across the study: A couple of women and a few men aged 18 to 49 years were included in the cohort. For each donor, CD4 naive and CD4 memory were each given three plates, CD8 naive was given two plates, and CD8 memory was given one plate. The study deeply sequenced blood TCR repertoires of about 5 healthy adults to estimate repertoire size and the extent of clonotype sharing between individuals. To increase sequencing depth and limit assay-specific biases, different laboratories used diverse techniques to prepare libraries and sequence TCR repertoires. Per donor, leukapheresis produced somewhere between about 0.94 and 9.5 billion PBMCs.

Study-wide conclusions, independent of this receptor: Because the study included only a small number of donors, the genetic and exposure-history diversity represented was limited. Estimated clonotype richness was generally larger for naive than for memory subsets. Sampling was restricted to blood, and TCR repertoires in tissue are likely to differ from TCR repertoires in blood. Higher generation probabilities were observed for clonotypes shared by all four sorted-subset donors than for non-shared clonotypes. Even with the large sequencing depth, rarefaction of the sorted-subset datasets indicated that sequencing was incomplete. Across four donors, about 4.5% of naive CD4, roughly 3.5% of naive CD8, approximately 2.5% of memory CD4, and 0.4% to 0.45% of memory CD8 clonotypes were shared. Based on pairwise subsampling, the degree of clonotype sharing among donors was expected to be affected by sequencing depth.

Using the deep immunoSEQ assay, multiplex PCR amplified TCR CDR3 regions from genomic DNA. Extracted genomic DNA from each cell subset was spread evenly across all wells of several immunoSEQ 96-well plates, with each plate serving as a replicate. For sorted subsets, each replicate PCR was loaded with roughly 200 ng genomic DNA, equivalent to roughly 30,000 T cell genomes. Purified libraries were quantified with a Qubit 3.0 fluorometer, sized on a Bioanalyzer 2100, and re-quantified with the KAPA Library Quantification kit. A separate single-read 150-cycle Illumina NextSeq 550 flow cell was used to sequence each immunoSEQ 96-well plate. The study's processing was this. Because the immunoSEQ output held only junctional sequences and lacked quality scores, the filtering could not match the filtering applied to full-length reads. Sequences were annotated with PyIR, a Python wrapper for IgBLAST v1.9, and V/J genes and CDR3 were assigned using IMGT germline references. Reads were removed for weak V/J assignments (E-value above 1e-6), missing CDR3, stop codons, out-of-frame junctions, or ambiguous translated residues. V3J clonotypes were defined by identical inferred V gene, J gene, and CDR3 amino acid sequence. Percentage overlap between repertoires was computed as shared unique clonotypes divided by the size of the smaller repertoire. Three approaches were used to assess repertoire richness: RTK rarefaction, the Chao1 estimator, and Recon v2.1 estimates of unobserved clonotypes. For all TCRbeta clonotypes obtained by the gDNA method from a handful of donors, generation probabilities were computed with OLGA. The clones in this table, taken by TCRdb from immuneACCESS, are in-frame only. Not every clone is retained; where verified, under half of the shortfall comes from an unresolved V gene, and the cause of the rest is unknown. That table furnishes V, J and clone size, whereas the DNA furnished D and trimming. This sample lists about 1.5 million clones; roughly 98% were detected once. The top ten clonotypes cover around 0.45% of the sample.

As for this clone: This clone's antigen is unknown. No base quality information exists; no much larger clone differs at one position.

Healthy HIV-negative adults with no recently reported acute infections or vaccinations were included as donors. All donors were Caucasian adults living in Nashville, Tennessee, USA. Magnetic negative selection was used to enrich CD4+ T cells, after which naive cells were positively selected on CD45RA and the negative fraction became the memory subset. After blood collection by leukapheresis, PBMCs were isolated using Ficoll-Histopaque density gradient centrifugation and then cryopreserved in the vapor phase of liquid nitrogen. Analytical flow cytometry was used to check the purity and quantity of every magnetically sorted T cell population. Genomic DNA was isolated from each sorted fraction and quantified by UV absorbance on a Nanodrop 2000c. The CDR3 covers 16 residues, taking in both the cysteine and the phenylalanine. The sequence is cut down to CDR3 DNA, 48 bases in frame from base 1. Cut back by 2 bases and 2 bases, the V and J ends lie 16 bases apart. CDR1 and CDR2 are read off the germline V gene as MNHEY and SVGAGI.

Recombination connected TRBV6-5 to TRBJ2-7; a weak D assignment points to TRBD2 (5 bases agree). Sequencing was performed on naive CD4+ T cells sorted from blood. The cell subset or site label, as the study defines it: CD45RA+ positively selected. The TCR was taken from a man under 40 in good health. The CDR3 protein sequence reads: CASSYRRFGSTYEQYF. The nucleotide sequence is given as TGTGCCAGCAGTTACAGGCGTTTTGGGAGTACCTACGAGCAGTACTTC.